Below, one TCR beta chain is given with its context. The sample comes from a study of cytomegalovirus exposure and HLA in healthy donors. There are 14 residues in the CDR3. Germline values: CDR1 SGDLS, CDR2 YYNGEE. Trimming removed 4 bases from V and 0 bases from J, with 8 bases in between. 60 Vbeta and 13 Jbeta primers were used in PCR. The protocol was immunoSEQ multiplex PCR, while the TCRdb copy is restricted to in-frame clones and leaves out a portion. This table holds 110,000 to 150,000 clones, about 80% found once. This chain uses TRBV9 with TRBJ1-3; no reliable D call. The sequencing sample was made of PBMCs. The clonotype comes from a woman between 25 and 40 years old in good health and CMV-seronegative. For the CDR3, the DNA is TGTGCCAGCAGCTCAAAGCGCTCTGGAAACACCATATATTTT. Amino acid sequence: CASSSKRSGNTIYF.